The 3 T cell receptor beta chains below come from one sample, sequenced in a study of Ad26.COV2.S vaccination and SARS-CoV-2 variants. Stated treatment: around 19 received Ad26.COV2.S at low or high dose, single or two shots; five or six received placebo; per-sample allocation not given. Sample collection was performed on day 63 after the first vaccine or placebo injection. Method: immunoSEQ multiplex PCR; TCRdb's copy keeps in-frame clones and lacks some. The sample includes roughly 320,000 clones, around 83% seen only once; the top ten take 1.5% to 2.5%. The sample consisted of peripheral blood, taken in a trial of Ad26.COV2.S vaccine versus placebo. The receptors derive from a person aged 18-60 years who received the Ad26.COV2.S COVID-19 vaccine or a placebo.

The gene calls are TRBV18 and TRBJ1-1; possible D gene TRBD1, 6 bases. The CDR3 runs 16 residues. V shed 3 bases and J shed 0 bases, with 14 bases lying between them. The germline V gene encodes CDR1 KGHSH and CDR2 LQKENI. CDR3 sequence: CASSPSTGTLNTEAFF. The DNA for the CDR3 is TGTGCCAGCTCACCCAGCACAGGGACCCTGAACACTGAAGCTTTCTTT.

This clone was recorded once. The rearrangement joins TRBV11-3 to TRBJ2-3, with D possibly being TRBD2 (7 bases). The germline V gene has CDR1 SGHNT and CDR2 YENEEA. The CDR3 sequence is 16 residues long. V lost 8 bases and J lost 2, with 20 bases in between. CDR3 protein: CASALGGAGSTDTQYF. CDR3 DNA: TGTGCCAGCGCCCTAGGGGGGGCAGGTTCCACAGATACGCAGTATTTT.

This chain joins TRBV5-5 and TRBJ2-7; the D gene is possibly TRBD1 (5 bases). The V end lost 4 bases, the J end lost 3 bases, and 11 bases lay between the germline ends. This CDR3 comprises 13 residues. Germline V gene data show CDR1 as SGHKS and CDR2 as YYEKEE (reference sequence). The CDR3: CASSLGVNYEQYF. DNA for the CDR3: TGTGCCAGCAGCCTAGGGGTGAACTACGAGCAGTACTTC.